Given below is one T cell receptor beta chain in context. The record originates from a study of control samples from healthy donors and cancer patients. CDR3 length equals 16 residues. V was pared by 4 bases and J by 4 bases, with 12 bases of the junction left unmatched. Clones were sequenced by immunoSEQ multiplex PCR, and TCRdb holds only the in-frame ones, with some missing. Among 89,000 or so clones listed, around 87% were seen once. The chain is built from TRBV5-3 and TRBJ2-7; 9 bases line up with TRBD2. TRBV5-3 is recorded as an ORF, its role being uncertain. Sequencing was carried out using blood. This TCR was recovered from a man aged 50-59 years in good health. The CDR3 DNA follows: TGTGCCAGAAGCCTAGGGGGTAGCGGGAGCGGGTACGAGCAGTACTTC. Its protein is CARSLGGSGSGYEQYF.